These 26 T cell receptor beta chains came from one sample sequenced in a study of cytomegalovirus exposure and HLA in healthy donors. Primers: 60 Vbeta forward and 13 Jbeta reverse. TCRdb's copy holds only in-frame clones and misses some; the assay was immunoSEQ multiplex PCR. The sample yields approximately 190,000 clones, 80% to 85% seen once. Sequencing was carried out using PBMCs. The receptors were gathered from a woman in her 50s in good health and CMV-seropositive.

V is TRBV28 and J is TRBJ2-7, with 7 bases lining up with TRBD2. Trimming at V came to 2 bases and at J to 6 bases, leaving 4 bases not matched to a gene. This CDR3 contains 13 residues. The V gene's germline CDR1 is MDHEN and CDR2 SYDVKM. CDR3 amino acids: CASSLDPGGEQYF. CDR3 nucleotide sequence: TGTGCCAGCAGTTTAGATCCGGGGGGCGAGCAGTACTTC.

The V and J genes are TRBV7-2 and TRBJ2-2; tentative D call: TRBD1 (5 bases). Germline lookup yields CDR1 SGHTA and CDR2 FQGNSA. With 1 base removed from V and 4 bases from J, the gap between germline ends came to 16 bases. CDR3 size: 17 residues. The CDR3 reads CASSLGIRQGSTGELFF. Here the CDR3 DNA reads TGTGCCAGCAGCTTAGGAATACGGCAGGGAAGCACCGGGGAGCTGTTTTTT.

The chain links TRBV2 to TRBJ2-7; 7 bases are shared with TRBD1. The trim removed 5 bases at V and 2 bases at J, leaving 3 bases unmatched. CDR1 and CDR2 (germline): SNHLY, FYNNEI. The CDR3 consists of 13 residues. In DNA form, the CDR3 reads TGTGCCAGCAGTAAGGGGGCCCCCTACGAGCAGTACTTC. Translating it yields CASSKGAPYEQYF.

The chain uses TRBV5-1 and TRBJ1-5; 8 positions agree with TRBD1. The germline gives CDR1 SGHRS, CDR2 YFSETQ. Trimming took 4 bases from V and 5 from J; bases not matched to a gene: 5. The CDR3 contains 14 residues. CDR3 region: CASSPGQGHQPQHF. The CDR3 DNA sequence: TGCGCCAGCAGCCCTGGACAGGGCCATCAGCCCCAGCATTTT.

The chain recombines TRBV27 with TRBJ2-7; tentative D call: TRBD1 (6 bases). The CDR3 spans 13 residues. CDR1 and CDR2 from the germline V gene are MNHEY and SMNVEV (reference sequence). Trimming took off 5 bases at V and 3 bases at J, with 11 bases between the two ends. DNA of the CDR3: TGTGCCAGCAGTGGGGGACATGACTACGAGCAGTACTTC. Translating gives CASSGGHDYEQYF.

CDR3 DNA: TGTGCCAGCAGTTACGGGCAGGACACAGATACGCAGTATTTT. It yields the protein CASSYGQDTDTQYF. The chain employs TRBV6-5 and TRBJ2-3; the D is unclear. With 2 bases removed from V and 2 bases from J, the gap between germline ends came to 8 bases. CDR3 length: 14 amino acids. CDR1 is MNHEY and CDR2 is SVGAGI in the germline V gene.

A note on this clone: At one end, the junction sequence differs from germline, possibly due to a read error. The chain carries TRBV7-9 and TRBJ2-1, with D maybe TRBD2 (5 bases). The CDR3 extends over 15 amino acids. In germline, CDR1 is SEHNR, CDR2 FQNEAQ (reference sequence). The CDR3 sequence: CSSSLRGSSYNEQFF. CDR3 DNA sequence: TGTTCCAGCAGCTTACGAGGGAGCTCCTACAATGAGCAGTTCTTC.

The chain joins TRBV9 to TRBJ2-2, with D possibly being TRBD2 (6 bases). Trimming left V 4 bases short and J 5 bases short, with 21 bases between. The CDR3 extends over 17 amino acids. Per the germline V gene, CDR1 is SGDLS and CDR2 is YYNGEE. CDR3 bases: TGTGCCAGCAGCCGTGTAGGAGGGGATGTGGGGACCGGGGAGCTGTTTTTT. Amino acid sequence: CASSRVGGDVGTGELFF.

This sequence joins TRBV11-2 and TRBJ2-3; D call uncertain. The germline V and J ends were trimmed by 5 bases and 6 bases, with 6 bases remaining between them. This CDR3 region has 11 residues. The germline CDR1 and CDR2 sequences are SGHAT and FQNNGV. The CDR3 protein is CASSPRDTQYF. The CDR3 DNA reads as TGTGCCAGCAGCCCCCGGGATACGCAGTATTTT.

The sample holds a few counts of this clone. J is TRBJ2-1 and V is TRBV6-4, with TRBD2 matching over 7 bases. CDR1 is MRHNA, CDR2 SNTAGT, per germline. The CDR3 is 17 amino acids. With 6 bases clipped from V and 7 bases from J, the junction kept 18 bases outside the gene matches. The CDR3 loop is CASSPPGREISQNEQFF. The CDR3 DNA reads TGTGCCAGCAGCCCCCCCGGGCGGGAGATATCTCAGAATGAGCAGTTCTTC.

The V and J genes are TRBV27 and TRBJ2-3; TRBD2 matches at 10 bases. Germline CDR1 is MNHEY and CDR2 is SMNVEV (reference sequence). V lost 5 bases to trimming and J lost 2 bases; unmatched junction nucleotides: 7. This CDR3 is built from 16 residues. CDR3 loop: CASSPASGSITDTQYF. DNA for the CDR3: TGTGCCAGCAGTCCCGCTAGCGGGAGTATCACAGATACGCAGTATTTT.

The chain is built from TRBV6-1 and TRBJ1-4; a possible D gene is TRBD1 (5 bases). The CDR3 sequence is 15 residues long. V was cut by 6 bases and J by 2 bases, with 13 bases left in between. Germline-derived CDR1 and CDR2 are MNHNS and SASEGT. CDR3 region: CASSLTGGTNEKLFF. DNA for the CDR3: TGTGCCAGCAGCTTAACGGGGGGGACTAATGAAAAACTGTTTTTT.

The rearrangement links TRBV19 to TRBJ2-6; no reliable D call. Germline CDR1 and CDR2: LNHDA and SQIVND (reference sequence). Trimming pared 7 bases from V and 4 bases from J, leaving 11 bases between. The CDR3 is 14 residues long. The CDR3 protein is CASTRLAGANVLTF. CDR3 DNA: TGTGCCAGTACCCGGTTAGCCGGGGCCAACGTCCTGACTTTC.

V usage is TRBV7-9 and J usage is TRBJ2-1, with 8 nucleotides matching TRBD2. This CDR3 is built from 15 residues. Germline V gives CDR1 SEHNR, CDR2 FQNEAQ (reference sequence). V lost 8 bases and J lost 5; bases outside the gene matches: 11. CDR3 sequence: CASAAQRGSDNEQFF. Here the CDR3 DNA reads TGTGCCAGCGCCGCGCAGCGGGGGTCCGACAATGAGCAGTTCTTC.

This clone was seen a few times. J is TRBJ1-5 and V is TRBV5-5; D remains ambiguous. This CDR3 comprises 13 residues. Germline CDR1 SGHKS, CDR2 YYEKEE (reference sequence). Trimming took off 0 bases at V and 5 bases at J, with 6 bases between the two ends. For the CDR3, the DNA is TGTGCCAGCAGCTTGGGAGTGTATCAGCCCCAGCATTTT. Protein product: CASSLGVYQPQHF.

This clone was seen only a few times. For the CDR3, the DNA is TGTGCCAGCAGCCTACAGGGGGGAAGCACAGATACGCAGTATTTT. It yields the protein CASSLQGGSTDTQYF. The rearrangement joins TRBV11-3 to TRBJ2-3, with 8 bases lining up with TRBD1. CDR1 and CDR2 (germline): SGHNT, YENEEA. The trim removed 5 bases at V and 0 bases at J, leaving 4 bases unmatched. The CDR3 consists of 15 residues.

The table lists this clone with a count of one. V usage is TRBV5-1 and J usage is TRBJ2-7; D is perhaps TRBD2 (6 bases). CDR3 size: 16 residues. Germline V CDR1 and CDR2: SGHRS, YFSETQ. V dropped 0 bases and J dropped 4 bases, with 17 bases sitting between them. CDR3 protein: CASSLGAGGTVYEQYF. The CDR3 DNA follows: TGCGCCAGCAGCTTGGGGGCAGGAGGGACCGTTTACGAGCAGTACTTC. Full variable domain (outside the CDR3, taken from reference TRBV5-1 and TRBJ2-7): KAGVTQTPRYLIKTRGQQVTLSCSPISGHRSVSWYQQTPGQGLQFLFEYFSETQRNKGNFPGRFSGRQFSNSRSEMNVSTLELGDSALYLCASSLGAGGTVYEQYFGPGTRLTVT.

This chain joins TRBV10-3 and TRBJ2-2; D uncertain. CDR3 length equals 14 residues. V dropped 7 bases and J dropped 1 base, with 10 bases sitting between them. Per the germline V gene, CDR1 is ENHRY and CDR2 is SYGVKD. The CDR3 DNA reads TGTGCCATCAAAGCGACTTTGAACACCGGGGAGCTGTTTTTT. This gives the protein CAIKATLNTGELFF.

This sequence joins TRBV28 and TRBJ1-1, with D tentatively TRBD1 (5 bases). The CDR3 consists of 12 residues. Germline V gene lookup returns CDR1 MDHEN and CDR2 SYDVKM. V was clipped by 7 bases and J by 1 base, with 7 bases between them. The DNA for the CDR3 is TGTGCCAGCAAAACAGGGAACACTGAAGCTTTCTTT. Translating it yields CASKTGNTEAFF.

The CDR3 sequence is CSVEVVVQGANEQFF. CDR3 sequence (DNA): TGCAGCGTTGAGGTGGTTGTGCAGGGGGCCAATGAGCAGTTCTTC. This rearrangement joins TRBV29-1 to TRBJ2-1, with 8 bases lining up with TRBD1. Germline V gene sequence: CDR1 SQVTM, CDR2 ANQGSEA. Trimming removed 3 bases from V and 6 bases from J; junction bases left unmatched: 10. The CDR3 loop spans 15 amino acids.

The chain couples TRBV18 to TRBJ1-1, with D tentatively TRBD1 (6 bases). CDR3 length: 16 residues. The germline V and J ends were trimmed by 0 bases and 1 base, with 12 bases remaining between them. Germline CDR1 reads KGHSH; CDR2 reads LQKENI. The DNA of the CDR3 is TGTGCCAGCTCACCACCAAACAGGGAGGGGAACACTGAAGCTTTCTTT. This encodes CASSPPNREGNTEAFF.

The V gene is TRBV19, the J gene TRBJ2-5, with D possibly matching TRBD1 (5 bases). The CDR3 length is 14 residues. Germline V CDR1 and CDR2: LNHDA, SQIVND (reference sequence). The V gene lost 1 base and the J gene lost 0 bases, with 6 bases spanning the gap. CDR3 nucleotides: TGTGCCAGTAGTATAGCAGGGTACCAAGAGACCCAGTACTTC. This translates into CASSIAGYQETQYF.

V usage is TRBV6-5 and J usage is TRBJ1-5; D not certain. Between the trimmed V and J ends, which lost 2 bases and 6 bases, there was a span of 11 bases. The CDR3 consists of 14 residues. The germline V gene has CDR1 MNHEY and CDR2 SVGAGI. Here the CDR3 reads CASSYGQFVQPQHF. DNA for the CDR3: TGTGCCAGCAGTTACGGGCAATTTGTTCAGCCCCAGCATTTT.

As to this clone: The junction shows a germline mismatch at one end, possibly a read error. The rearrangement joins TRBV7-9 to TRBJ1-4; a weak D match, TRBD1 (5 bases). This CDR3 is 12 amino acids long. CDR1 and CDR2 (germline): SEHNR, FQNEAQ (reference sequence). CDR3 DNA: TGTGCCAGCAGCTCCCGTCTGGGGCTAGGGGTTTTT. Protein product: CASSSRLGLGVF.

The chain links TRBV28 to TRBJ2-4; TRBD1 aligns across 7 bases. V lost 6 bases and J lost 5; bases outside the gene matches: 7. The CDR3 has 14 residues. Germline CDR1 and CDR2: MDHEN and SYDVKM. For the CDR3, the DNA is TGTGCCAGCAGGTTAGGACAGGCGGAAAACATTCAGTACTTC. Amino acids: CASRLGQAENIQYF. Full variable domain (outside the CDR3, taken from reference TRBV28 and TRBJ2-4): DVKVTQSSRYLVKRTGEKVFLECVQDMDHENMFWYRQDPGLGLRLIYFSYDVKMKEKGDIPEGYSVSREKKERFSLILESASTNQTSMYLCASRLGQAENIQYFGAGTRLSVL.

V and J are TRBV2 and TRBJ2-5, with 7 bases lining up with TRBD1. Germline lookup yields CDR1 SNHLY and CDR2 FYNNEI. V trimming: 5 bases; J trimming: 1 base; junction bases outside the gene matches: 10. The CDR3 is made up of 16 amino acids. The CDR3, as DNA: TGTGCCAGCAGTAGCGACAGGGAAGCCGGCCAAGAGACCCAGTACTTC. Residues: CASSSDREAGQETQYF. The full variable domain, with the rest looked up from reference TRBV2 and TRBJ2-5, is EPEVTQTPSHQVTQMGQEVILRCVPISNHLYFYWYRQILGQKVEFLVSFYNNEISEKSEIFDDQFSVERPDGSNFTLKIRSTKLEDSAMYFCASSSDREAGQETQYFGPGTRLLVL.